This is a list of T cell receptor beta chains from one sample in a study of control samples from healthy donors and cancer patients. Using immunoSEQ multiplex PCR, the repertoire was profiled, and TCRdb retains in-frame clones only, with some absent. The sample has about 110,000 clones, approximately 82% seen once; the top ten hold around 6.4%. Sequencing was carried out using blood. These receptors originate from a man aged 18 to 29 in good health. Each CDR3 is given with its conserved first and last residue. The order of the fields is clone size, D gene, V gene, J gene, CDR3 protein, CDR3 DNA. A D gene is named only where the DNA matches it firmly. Not every row has a clone size; where given, it reads once, few, many or a size class.

abundance: NA; d_gene: TRBD2; v_gene: TRBV4-1; j_gene: TRBJ2-1; CDR3aa: CASSQGGGLLINEQFF; CDR3nt: TGCGCCAGCAGCCAAGGCGGGGGGCTTCTTATTAATGAGCAGTTCTTC
abundance: once; d_gene: TRBD2; v_gene: TRBV5-1; j_gene: TRBJ2-2; CDR3aa: CASSRTSGGYTGELFF; CDR3nt: TGCGCCAGCAGCCGGACTAGCGGGGGGTACACCGGGGAGCTGTTTTTT
abundance: NA; d_gene: NA; v_gene: TRBV4-1; j_gene: TRBJ1-6; CDR3aa: CASSQGGGRSYNSPLHF; CDR3nt: TGCGCCAGCAGCCAGGGGGGGGGACGTAGCTATAATTCACCCCTCCACTTT
abundance: NA; d_gene: TRBD2; v_gene: TRBV5-1; j_gene: TRBJ2-3; CDR3aa: CASSRTSGLTDTQYF; CDR3nt: TGCGCCAGCAGCCGGACTAGCGGCCTCACAGATACGCAGTATTTT
abundance: NA; d_gene: NA; v_gene: TRBV4-1; j_gene: TRBJ1-5; CDR3aa: CASSQGAQPNQPQHF; CDR3nt: TGCGCCAGCAGCCAAGGGGCACAGCCCAATCAGCCCCAGCATTTT
abundance: NA; d_gene: TRBD1; v_gene: TRBV7-9; j_gene: TRBJ2-1; CDR3aa: CASIRDSYNEQFF; CDR3nt: TGTGCCAGCATCAGGGACAGTTACAATGAGCAGTTCTTC
abundance: NA; d_gene: NA; v_gene: TRBV4-1; j_gene: TRBJ1-2; CDR3aa: CASSQAEYYHGSYGYTF; CDR3nt: TGCGCCAGCAGCCAAGCCGAGTATTACCATGGTAGCTATGGCTACACCTTC
abundance: NA; d_gene: NA; v_gene: TRBV6-5; j_gene: TRBJ1-5; CDR3aa: CASSSGQHNQPQHF; CDR3nt: TGTGCCAGCAGCTCAGGACAACACAATCAGCCCCAGCATTTT
abundance: NA; d_gene: NA; v_gene: TRBV6-6; j_gene: TRBJ2-7; CDR3aa: CASRYGGPYEQYF; CDR3nt: TGTGCCAGCAGGTACGGGGGTCCCTACGAGCAGTACTTC
abundance: few; d_gene: NA; v_gene: TRBV28; j_gene: TRBJ2-1; CDR3aa: CASSSSQAQFF; CDR3nt: TGTGCCAGCAGCTCCTCCCAGGCTCAGTTCTTC
abundance: NA; d_gene: NA; v_gene: TRBV7-6; j_gene: TRBJ2-5; CDR3aa: CASSSLGSVAQETQYF; CDR3nt: TGTGCCAGCAGCTCCCTAGGGTCGGTGGCCCAGGAGACCCAGTACTTC
abundance: many; d_gene: NA; v_gene: TRBV27; j_gene: TRBJ1-2; CDR3aa: CASSLYGMNGSNYGYTF; CDR3nt: TGTGCCAGCAGTTTATATGGAATGAACGGAAGTAACTATGGCTACACCTTC
abundance: NA; d_gene: TRBD2; v_gene: TRBV4-1; j_gene: TRBJ2-3; CDR3aa: CASSHTIVAGVTDTQYF; CDR3nt: TGCGCCAGCAGCCATACAATCGTAGCGGGGGTGACCGATACGCAGTATTTT
abundance: NA; d_gene: TRBD1; v_gene: TRBV11-2; j_gene: TRBJ2-1; CDR3aa: CASSTHRQGGEQFF; CDR3nt: TGTGCCAGCAGCACACACCGACAGGGCGGGGAGCAGTTCTTC
abundance: NA; d_gene: NA; v_gene: TRBV6-5; j_gene: TRBJ2-4; CDR3aa: CASSFGLAKNIQYF; CDR3nt: TGTGCCAGCAGTTTCGGTCTAGCCAAAAACATTCAGTACTTC
abundance: once; d_gene: TRBD1; v_gene: TRBV5-6; j_gene: TRBJ2-2; CDR3aa: CASSLGTGGTLIYTGELFF; CDR3nt: TGTGCCAGCAGCTTGGGTACAGGGGGCACGCTCATATACACCGGGGAGCTGTTTTTT
abundance: few; d_gene: NA; v_gene: TRBV4-2; j_gene: TRBJ2-1; CDR3aa: CASSPQGGSYNEQFF; CDR3nt: TGTGCCAGCAGCCCTCAAGGGGGCTCCTACAATGAGCAGTTCTTC
abundance: NA; d_gene: NA; v_gene: TRBV7-6; j_gene: TRBJ2-7; CDR3aa: CASSLVPGDRSYEQYF; CDR3nt: TGTGCCAGCAGCTTAGTTCCAGGGGACCGCTCCTACGAGCAGTACTTC
abundance: NA; d_gene: TRBD1; v_gene: TRBV30; j_gene: TRBJ1-4; CDR3aa: CAWSRQGANEKLFF; CDR3nt: TGTGCCTGGAGTCGACAGGGGGCTAATGAAAAACTGTTTTTT
abundance: NA; d_gene: TRBD1; v_gene: TRBV5-4; j_gene: TRBJ1-2; CDR3aa: CASSLGQGDYGYTF; CDR3nt: TGTGCCAGCAGCTTGGGACAGGGCGACTATGGCTACACCTTC
abundance: NA; d_gene: NA; v_gene: TRBV4-3; j_gene: TRBJ2-2; CDR3aa: CASSQDWGYTGELFF; CDR3nt: TGCGCCAGCAGCCAAGATTGGGGTTACACCGGGGAGCTGTTTTTT
abundance: NA; d_gene: NA; v_gene: TRBV5-8; j_gene: TRBJ2-7; CDR3aa: CASSFVLYTYEQYF; CDR3nt: TGTGCCAGCAGCTTCGTTCTTTATACCTACGAGCAGTACTTC
abundance: NA; d_gene: NA; v_gene: TRBV15; j_gene: TRBJ1-1; CDR3aa: CATSRDRGTEAFF; CDR3nt: TGTGCCACCAGCAGGGACCGGGGGACTGAAGCTTTCTTT
abundance: NA; d_gene: TRBD1; v_gene: TRBV4-1; j_gene: TRBJ1-1; CDR3aa: CASSQAPRTGGRVNTEAFF; CDR3nt: TGCGCCAGCAGCCAAGCTCCGAGAACAGGGGGCCGTGTGAACACTGAAGCTTTCTTT
abundance: once; d_gene: TRBD1; v_gene: TRBV10-2; j_gene: TRBJ1-1; CDR3aa: CASSAPDRVSPEAFF; CDR3nt: TGCGCCAGCAGTGCCCCGGACAGGGTCTCGCCTGAAGCTTTCTTT
abundance: NA; d_gene: TRBD1; v_gene: TRBV7-9; j_gene: TRBJ2-1; CDR3aa: CASSLEGAYQYNEQFF; CDR3nt: TGTGCCAGCAGCTTAGAGGGGGCCTATCAATACAATGAGCAGTTCTTC
abundance: NA; d_gene: TRBD1; v_gene: TRBV11-2; j_gene: TRBJ1-1; CDR3aa: CASSFRQGANTEAFF; CDR3nt: TGTGCCAGCAGCTTCAGGCAGGGGGCGAACACTGAAGCTTTCTTT
abundance: NA; d_gene: NA; v_gene: TRBV4-1; j_gene: TRBJ1-6; CDR3aa: CASSQVQSLLSPLHF; CDR3nt: TGCGCCAGCAGCCAAGTCCAAAGTCTTTTGTCACCCCTCCACTTT
abundance: NA; d_gene: NA; v_gene: TRBV30; j_gene: TRBJ1-2; CDR3aa: CAWSRSGSMEDYGYTF; CDR3nt: TGTGCCTGGAGTCGATCCGGTTCTATGGAAGACTATGGCTACACCTTC